The 30 T cell receptor beta chains listed next were all sequenced from one sample in a study of vaccination and CD4 T cells after COVID-19. These receptors have no known antigen. This sample's treatment: roughly nine-day PBMC culture with coronavirus spike peptide pools or control peptides (ViraFEST assay). Cultured CD4+ T cell DNA underwent sequencing with the Oncomine TCR Beta short-read assay. TCRdb ran MiXCR on the PCR reads and lists one entry per CDR3 protein. The table records under 25,000 distinct CDR3 sequences, just over 45% of them present only once. The specimen comprised CD4+ T cells from blood, cultured in vitro, sampled after SARS-CoV-2 vaccination. The receptors come from a human donor who had recovered from COVID-19.

This clonotype was observed a few times. The rearrangement uses TRBV19 and TRBJ1-2, with no clear D. The CDR3 covers 16 residues. Germline-derived CDR1 and CDR2 are LNHDA and SQIVND (reference sequence). The ends were cut back, 3 bases at V and 0 bases at J, with 14 bases in the middle. The CDR3 DNA sequence: TGTGCCAGTAGTATCGACAACTCTACCCCTAACTATGGCTACACCTTC. It yields the protein CASSIDNSTPNYGYTF.

This chain connects TRBV28 to TRBJ2-7; 7 bases are a match to TRBD1. V was pared by 2 bases and J by 3 bases, with 7 bases of the junction left unmatched. The CDR3 is 15 amino acids. Per germline, CDR1 MDHEN and CDR2 SYDVKM. For the CDR3, the DNA is TGTGCCAGCAGTTTAGGGGGACAGATAGACTACGAGCAGTACTTC. Protein: CASSLGGQIDYEQYF.

The V call is TRBV7-8, the J call TRBJ1-1; D gene uncertain. Per germline, CDR1 SGHVS and CDR2 FQNEAQ. Deletions cut 1 base from V and 1 base from J, with 7 bases between. The CDR3 is made up of 14 amino acids. For the CDR3, the DNA is TGTGCCAGCAGCTTAGTTGCAGGGAACACTGAAGCTTTCTTT. Translated: CASSLVAGNTEAFF.

The chain is built from TRBV6-1 and TRBJ1-5; D unresolved. Germline CDR1 is MNHNS and CDR2 is SASEGT. This CDR3 has 15 amino acids. The V end lost 4 bases, the J end lost 7 bases, and 17 bases lay between the germline ends. The CDR3 sequence: CASSVGERLGQPQHF. The CDR3 DNA reads TGTGCCAGCAGTGTTGGGGAGCGGTTGGGCCAGCCCCAGCATTTT.

This clonotype occurred once. J is TRBJ2-5 and V is TRBV11-3; D remains ambiguous. The CDR3 is 13 residues long. The V and J ends lost 6 bases and 5 bases respectively, with 13 bases between them. The germline V gene has CDR1 SGHNT and CDR2 YENEEA. The chain's CDR3 is CASRENLRETQYF. CDR3 bases: TGTGCCAGCAGAGAAAACCTTAGGGAGACCCAGTACTTC.

V is TRBV7-9 and J is TRBJ1-2; perhaps TRBD1 as D (5 bases). V was pared by 1 base and J by 5 bases, with 17 bases between. Germline-derived CDR1 and CDR2 are SEHNR and FQNEAQ (reference sequence). This CDR3 is built from 16 residues. The CDR3 protein is CASSLDLGDDRYGYTF. The DNA of the CDR3 is TGTGCCAGCAGCTTAGATCTAGGGGATGATCGGTATGGCTACACCTTC.

The V gene is TRBV6-2 or TRBV6-3, the J gene TRBJ1-6, with TRBD1 identical over 7 bases. This CDR3 is 17 amino acids long. Germline-derived CDR1 and CDR2 are MNHEY and SVGEGT. With 5 bases clipped from V and 3 bases from J, the junction kept 10 bases outside the gene matches. The CDR3 reads CASSQQQGSRYNSPLHF. CDR3 DNA: TGTGCCAGCAGTCAACAACAGGGGTCCCGCTATAATTCACCCCTCCACTTT.

The CDR3 bases are TGTGCCAGTAGCAAACCGGGACAAGAGACCCAGTACTTC. Protein product: CASSKPGQETQYF. The rearrangement joins TRBV19 to TRBJ2-5, with a tentative D call TRBD2 (5 bases). Trimming cost V 6 bases and J 2 bases, with 10 bases left between them. CDR1 and CDR2 (germline): LNHDA, SQIVND (reference sequence). This CDR3 comprises 13 residues.

The chain is built from TRBV11-3 and TRBJ2-5; TRBD2 matches 9 bases. In germline, CDR1 is SGHNT, CDR2 YENEEA. The CDR3 sequence is 15 residues long. With V trimmed by 3 bases and J by 4 bases, 6 bases remained unmatched. CDR3 residues: CASSLLSSGIETQYF. The CDR3 DNA sequence: TGTGCCAGCAGCTTGTTGTCTAGCGGGATAGAGACCCAGTACTTC.

This clonotype occurred a few times. The chain joins TRBV27 to TRBJ2-7; the match to TRBD1 covers 9 bases. CDR1 and CDR2 from the germline V gene are MNHEY and SMNVEV (reference sequence). There are 14 residues in the CDR3. V trimming: 8 bases; J trimming: 6 bases; junction bases outside the gene matches: 11. CDR3 sequence reads: CASAPRDRVSEQYF. The DNA for the CDR3 is TGTGCCAGCGCCCCCAGGGACAGGGTAAGCGAGCAGTACTTC.

The chain joins TRBV28 to TRBJ1-1; D gene unclear. CDR3 length equals 12 residues. The ends were cut back, 3 bases at V and 7 bases at J, with 9 bases in the middle. Germline CDR1 MDHEN, CDR2 SYDVKM. The CDR3 nucleotides are TGTGCCAGCAGTTTGCCAGGCCTTGAAGCTTTCTTT. This sequence encodes CASSLPGLEAFF.

The gene calls are TRBV11-2 and TRBJ2-5; D uncertain. The V gene's germline CDR1 is SGHAT and CDR2 FQNNGV. This CDR3 region has 15 residues. V was pared by 4 bases and J by 0 bases, with 12 bases between. The CDR3 spells CASSSRTWYQETQYF. CDR3 DNA sequence: TGTGCCAGCAGCTCCCGAACTTGGTACCAAGAGACCCAGTACTTC.

This clonotype appeared a single time. The genes are TRBV21-1 and TRBJ2-5. TRBV21-1 corresponds to a pseudogene. The CDR3 totals 14 residues. The CDR3 spells CASSKGNFKETQYF. The CDR3 region has the DNA TGTGCCAGCAGCAAAGGCAACTTCAAGGAGACCCAGTACTTC.

This clonotype was counted between two and nine times. The chain combines TRBV7-3 with TRBJ1-2; 7 bases are shared with TRBD1. The CDR3 covers 16 residues. CDR1 is SGHTA, CDR2 FQGTGA, per germline. The junction had 10 bases not matched to a gene; V was cut back by 5 bases and J by 1 base. The DNA for the CDR3 is TGTGCCAGCAGCCCTCGGACAGGCCCACTTAACTATGGCTACACCTTC. It codes for CASSPRTGPLNYGYTF.

The chain has TRBV20-1 and TRBJ1-6; TRBD1 agrees at 9 bases. In germline, CDR1 is DFQATT, CDR2 SNEGSKA (reference sequence). CDR3 size: 17 residues. J was trimmed by 8 bases and V by 1 base; bases with no gene match: 12. Here the CDR3 DNA reads TGCAGTGCTAGAGGGCCCCCCACAGGGGGCCTTCATTCACCCCTCCACTTT. It encodes CSARGPPTGGLHSPLHF.

In this sample, this clonotype turned up once. V gene TRBV11-3 combines with J gene TRBJ1-6, with no clear D. Germline assignment: CDR1 SGHNT and CDR2 YENEEA. The V gene lost 2 bases and the J gene lost 9 bases, with 11 bases spanning the gap. The length of the CDR3 is 14 residues. CDR3 nucleotide sequence: TGTGCCAGCAGCTTATCACCCGACGGTTCACCCCTCCACTTT. It translates to CASSLSPDGSPLHF. Combining the CDR3 with reference TRBV11-3 and TRBJ1-6 gives the whole variable domain EAGVVQSPRYKIIEKKQPVAFWCNPISGHNTLYWYLQNLGQGPELLIRYENEEAVDDSQLPKDRFSAERLKGVDSTLKIQPAELGDSAVYLCASSLSPDGSPLHFGNGTRLTVT.

This clonotype was observed once. The rearrangement uses TRBV6-2 or TRBV6-3 and TRBJ1-5; TRBD1 matches 9 bases. This CDR3 has 20 residues. The trim removed 2 bases at V and 0 bases at J, leaving 14 bases unmatched. CDR1 is MNHEY, CDR2 SVGEGT, per germline. The CDR3, as DNA: TGTGCCAGCAGTTACCCCGGTCCCGGGACAGGGATGAATAGCAATCAGCCCCAGCATTTT. This gives the protein CASSYPGPGTGMNSNQPQHF.

V is TRBV20-1 and J is TRBJ1-1; D is possibly TRBD1 (5 bases). This CDR3 has 14 amino acids. The ends were cut back, 5 bases at V and 6 bases at J, with 19 bases in the middle. Germline lookup yields CDR1 DFQATT and CDR2 SNEGSKA (reference sequence). The CDR3 here is CSAPRGGVRAEAFF. In DNA form, the CDR3 reads TGCAGTGCTCCCCGGGGGGGGGTCAGGGCTGAAGCTTTCTTT.

This clonotype was observed a few times. This chain uses TRBV6-2 or TRBV6-3 with TRBJ1-1, with D tentatively TRBD1 (5 bases). CDR1 MNHEY and CDR2 SVGEGT come from the germline V gene. V was cut by 10 bases and J by 4 bases, with 16 bases left in between. The CDR3 runs 13 residues. The CDR3: CATKSWGSTEAFF. As DNA, the CDR3 is TGTGCCACCAAGAGTTGGGGGAGCACTGAAGCTTTCTTT.

DNA for the CDR3: TGTGCCAGCAGTTACTCGACCTTGGCAGCCAAAGTGAACACTGAAGCTTTCTTT. It yields the protein CASSYSTLAAKVNTEAFF. This chain links TRBV6-5 with TRBJ1-1; D uncertain. The CDR3 runs 18 residues. The V end lost 0 bases, the J end lost 0 bases, and 17 bases lay between the germline ends. The germline CDR1 and CDR2 sequences are MNHEY and SVGAGI.

There are a few counts of this clonotype. The rearrangement uses TRBV5-1 and TRBJ1-6; D is undetermined. Per the germline V gene, CDR1 is SGHRS and CDR2 is YFSETQ. There are 14 residues in the CDR3. Trimming shortened V by 0 bases and J by 4 bases, and 5 bases separated the two germline ends. DNA for the CDR3: TGCGCCAGCAGCTTGGCGGGGTATAATTCACCCCTCCACTTT. It translates to CASSLAGYNSPLHF.

The chain carries TRBV11-3 and TRBJ2-5, with D unclear. CDR1 is SGHNT, CDR2 YENEEA, per germline. Deletions cut 5 bases from V and 3 bases from J, with 13 bases between. The CDR3 contains 14 residues. The CDR3 sequence: CASSLNGLKETQYF. In DNA, the CDR3 is TGTGCCAGCAGCCTTAATGGGCTGAAAGAGACCCAGTACTTC. The whole variable domain, remainder taken from reference TRBV11-3 and TRBJ2-5, is EAGVVQSPRYKIIEKKQPVAFWCNPISGHNTLYWYLQNLGQGPELLIRYENEEAVDDSQLPKDRFSAERLKGVDSTLKIQPAELGDSAVYLCASSLNGLKETQYFGPGTRLLVL.

This clonotype occurred a few times. J is TRBJ2-7 and V is TRBV10-2; 7 bases map to TRBD1. The CDR3 is made up of 13 amino acids. The V and J ends lost 6 bases and 2 bases, in that order; junction bases with no gene match: 4. In germline, CDR1 is WSHSY, CDR2 SAAADI. CDR3 coding DNA: TGCGCCAGCAGCGCAGGGGGTACCTACGAGCAGTACTTC. Translating it yields CASSAGGTYEQYF.

The chain links TRBV7-9 to TRBJ2-1, with D possibly being TRBD2 (6 bases). Trimming left V 4 bases short and J 5 bases short, with 27 bases between. This CDR3 has 19 amino acids. The V gene's germline CDR1 is SEHNR and CDR2 FQNEAQ (reference sequence). Here the CDR3 DNA reads TGTGCCAGCAGCTCAATTAATCCCGGGCGAGCGGGTGGCCACAATGAGCAGTTCTTC. Protein: CASSSINPGRAGGHNEQFF.

In this sample, this clonotype turned up a few times. The V and J genes are TRBV6-5 and TRBJ1-5, with D unclear. With 0 bases removed from V and 10 bases from J, the gap between germline ends came to 16 bases. CDR3 size: 15 residues. In germline, CDR1 is MNHEY, CDR2 SVGAGI. The CDR3 spells CASSYSSNRADPQHF. In nucleotides, the CDR3 is TGTGCCAGCAGTTACTCCAGTAACCGCGCCGACCCCCAGCATTTT.

The chain couples TRBV6-1 to TRBJ1-2; the D is unclear. CDR1 is MNHNS and CDR2 is SASEGT in the germline V gene. The CDR3 is made up of 14 amino acids. Deletions cut 6 bases from V and 2 bases from J, with 13 bases between. CDR3 DNA: TGTGCCAGCAGCGACCGACCGCAGAACTATGGCTACACCTTC. Amino acids: CASSDRPQNYGYTF.

This clonotype has a handful of counts. V is TRBV21-1 and J is TRBJ1-5; the table's D gene call, TRBD1, was not cross checked with the DNA. TRBV21-1 is given as a pseudogene. This CDR3 region has 13 residues. The CDR3 loop is CASSKVGGQPQHF. The CDR3 DNA reads TGTGCCAGCAGCAAAGTGGGGGGTCAGCCCCAGCATTTT.

The chain carries TRBV7-2 and TRBJ1-3, with D unresolved. The CDR3 is 16 residues long. The V end was cut by 5 bases, the J end by 2 bases, with 16 bases between. Germline values: CDR1 SGHTA, CDR2 FQGNSA. The CDR3 nucleotides read TGTGCCAGCAGCCCTAACAGCGGCGGGACTGGAAACACCATATATTTT. Protein product: CASSPNSGGTGNTIYF.

This clonotype was detected once. V gene TRBV28 combines with J gene TRBJ1-1; the D gene is possibly TRBD1 (5 bases). In germline, CDR1 is MDHEN, CDR2 SYDVKM. The CDR3 is 14 residues long. The ends were cut back, 11 bases at V and 0 bases at J, with 16 bases in the middle. The CDR3 protein is CAGVMGGMNTEAFF. The CDR3 DNA reads TGTGCCGGCGTCATGGGGGGAATGAACACTGAAGCTTTCTTT.

This clonotype was seen more than once but under ten times. V is TRBV19 and J is TRBJ1-5, with a tentative D call TRBD1 (6 bases). CDR1 and CDR2 from the germline V gene are LNHDA and SQIVND (reference sequence). This CDR3 region has 15 residues. V gave up 7 bases and J gave up 2 bases, with 15 bases separating them. CDR3: CASKLAGDRNQPQHF. In nucleotides, the CDR3 is TGTGCCAGTAAACTGGCAGGGGACCGCAATCAGCCCCAGCATTTT. Using reference TRBV19 and TRBJ1-5 for the parts outside the CDR3, the full variable domain is DGGITQSPKYLFRKEGQNVTLSCEQNLNHDAMYWYRQDPGQGLRLIYYSQIVNDFQKGDIAEGYSVSREKKESFPLTVTSAQKNPTAFYLCASKLAGDRNQPQHFGDGTRLSIL.